This T cell receptor (beta chain) was captured in a study of blood T cells in healthy people across ages. Study conclusions and caveats: Observed TCR beta diversity per million T cells went down as age went up. This fall followed a roughly linear course with age.

A second PCR of 7 to 11 cycles used a sample-barcoded 5' primer and a J-beta primer mix. A single record per CDR3 protein comes from TCRdb applying MiXCR to the 5' RACE reads. The table records around 940,000 distinct CDR3 sequences, just over 50% of them present only once. Many counts were recorded for this clonotype. Its cognate antigen is unknown. With 0 bases removed from V and 0 bases from J, the gap between germline ends came to 7 bases. The length of the CDR3 is 14 residues. The germline V gene has CDR1 SGHRS and CDR2 YFSETQ. Caucasian, healthy and from Russia, the donors were aged between about 6 and 90. Isolating PBMCs gave at least 6 million of these cells per sample.

The rearrangement uses TRBV5-1 and TRBJ2-7; D is unclear. The source is a woman aged 60-70 years in good health. The sample taken for sequencing was blood. CDR3 protein: CASSLAVNSYEQYF. CDR3 sequence (DNA): TGCGCCAGCAGCTTGGCGGTCAACTCCTACGAGCAGTACTTC.